Below, one T cell receptor beta chain is given with its context. Using immunoSEQ multiplex PCR, the repertoire was profiled, and TCRdb retains in-frame clones only, with some absent. The sample records about 14,000 clones, approximately 78% being singletons. The data originate from a study of OX40 agonist ivuxolimab in advanced cancers. The germline CDR1 and CDR2 sequences are SEHNR and FQNEAQ (reference sequence). The CDR3 covers 13 residues. The sample consisted of CD4+ or CD8+ T cells sorted from blood, taken in a trial of the OX40 agonist ivuxolimab. The receptor was derived from an adult with an advanced solid tumor such as melanoma, head and neck, liver or kidney cancer. V usage is TRBV7-9 and J usage is TRBJ2-5; D is possibly TRBD1 (6 bases). The end of the DNA fits TRBJ2-7 better, so the J call may be wrong. CDR3: CASSLGQGNEQYF. CDR3 DNA: TGTGCCAGCAGTTTGGGGCAGGGGAACGAGCAGTACTTC.